The 8 T cell receptor beta chains below were found in one sample sequenced in a study of human T cells and chemical hapten exposure. Noted time point: patch test 2, 6 weeks after DPC sensitization. Treatment here: therapeutic diphenylcyclopropenone sensitization with weekly scalp DPC. MiXCR was run by TCRdb on the RACE reads, yielding one entry per CDR3 protein. The table has roughly 69,000 distinct CDR3 sequences, under 13% seen once. The sample consisted of whole blood, taken in connection with sensitization to the hapten diphenylcyclopropenone (DPC). These receptors were taken from a woman in her fifties or sixties with alopecia areata. Some clones in this sample may be carry-over from other donors' samples.

This clonotype was seen repeatedly, ten times or more. The V call is TRBV6-4, the J call TRBJ2-2; 10 bases line up with TRBD1. The CDR3 spans 14 residues. Looked up from germline, CDR1 is MRHNA and CDR2 is SNTAGT. The V and J ends lost 8 bases and 3 bases, in that order; junction bases with no gene match: 3. The CDR3 nucleotides read TGTGCCAGCGGTGGACAGGGGGACACCGGGGAGCTGTTTTTT. Amino acid sequence: CASGGQGDTGELFF.

This clonotype came up many times. The chain combines TRBV18 with TRBJ1-4; 10 nucleotides agree with TRBD1. The CDR3 totals 16 residues. J gave up 3 bases and V 5 bases, and 6 bases lay outside the gene matches. In germline, CDR1 is KGHSH, CDR2 LQKENI. CDR3 residues: CASSRRQGAANEKLFF. In nucleotides, the CDR3 is TGTGCCAGCTCAAGAAGACAGGGGGCGGCTAATGAAAAACTGTTTTTT.

The sample holds many counts of this clonotype. V and J are TRBV4-1 and TRBJ2-1, with 11 bases that match TRBD2. The V and J ends lost 3 bases and 0 bases, in that order; junction bases with no gene match: 4. This CDR3 contains 17 residues. The germline CDR1 and CDR2 sequences are MGHRA and YSYEKL. The CDR3, as DNA: TGCGCCAGCAGCCAGACTAGCGGGACGAGCTCCTACAATGAGCAGTTCTTC. This encodes CASSQTSGTSSYNEQFF.

V gene TRBV29-1 combines with J gene TRBJ1-4; D unresolved. The CDR3 loop spans 13 amino acids. Germline V CDR1 and CDR2: SQVTM, ANQGSEA. V was cut by 5 bases and J by 3 bases, with 10 bases left in between. The CDR3 protein is CSVYGEANEKLFF. The CDR3 bases are TGCAGCGTTTACGGAGAGGCTAATGAAAAACTGTTTTTT.

Ten or more counts support this clonotype. The chain combines TRBV9 with TRBJ2-3, with D tentatively TRBD2 (6 bases). CDR3 size: 15 residues. V was cut by 0 bases and J by 4 bases, with 12 bases left in between. CDR1 and CDR2 from the germline V gene are SGDLS and YYNGEE. CDR3 in amino acids: CASSVGSGVADTQYF. The CDR3 nucleotides are TGTGCCAGCAGCGTAGGGTCGGGAGTAGCAGATACGCAGTATTTT. Filled out from reference TRBV9 and TRBJ2-3, the complete variable domain reads DSGVTQTPKHLITATGQRVTLRCSPRSGDLSVYWYQQSLDQGLQFLIQYYNGEERAKGNILERFSAQQFPDLHSELNLSSLELGDSALYFCASSVGSGVADTQYFGPGTRLTVL.

V and J are TRBV5-1 and TRBJ2-5, with 7 bases fitting TRBD1. Per germline, CDR1 SGHRS and CDR2 YFSETQ. This CDR3 has 15 amino acids. V lost 4 bases to trimming and J lost 2 bases; unmatched junction nucleotides: 8. The CDR3 is CASSDRTGRQETQYF. As DNA, the CDR3 is TGCGCCAGCAGCGATCGGACAGGCAGGCAAGAGACCCAGTACTTC.

The J gene is TRBJ1-1, the V gene TRBV29-1; unclear D gene. Germline V gives CDR1 SQVTM, CDR2 ANQGSEA. With 3 bases removed from V and 5 bases from J, the gap between germline ends came to 13 bases. The CDR3 has 13 residues. In DNA form, the CDR3 reads TGCAGCGTTGATTCCGTCGGGGAGACTGAAGCTTTCTTT. It is translated as CSVDSVGETEAFF.

In this sample, this clonotype turned up many times. The V and J genes are TRBV29-1 and TRBJ2-3; the match to TRBD1 covers 7 bases. V shed 4 bases, J shed 4 bases, and the junction held 11 bases outside the gene matches. This CDR3 spans 15 amino acids. Germline V gene lookup returns CDR1 SQVTM and CDR2 ANQGSEA. The CDR3 nucleotides are TGCAGCGTTGCCTGGACAGGCCAAGTATCAGATACGCAGTATTTT. It yields the protein CSVAWTGQVSDTQYF.